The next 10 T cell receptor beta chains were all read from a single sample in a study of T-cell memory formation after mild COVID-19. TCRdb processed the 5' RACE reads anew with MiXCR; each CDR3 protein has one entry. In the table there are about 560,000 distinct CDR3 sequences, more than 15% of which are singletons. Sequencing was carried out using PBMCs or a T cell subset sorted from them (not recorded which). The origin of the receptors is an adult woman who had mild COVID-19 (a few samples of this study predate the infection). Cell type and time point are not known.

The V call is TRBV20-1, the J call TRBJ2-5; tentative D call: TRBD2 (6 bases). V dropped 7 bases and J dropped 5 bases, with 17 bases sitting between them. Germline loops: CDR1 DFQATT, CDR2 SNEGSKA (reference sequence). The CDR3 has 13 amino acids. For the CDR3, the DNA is TGCAGTGGGGGTCGGGGGACCTTGGAGACCCAGTACTTC. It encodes CSGGRGTLETQYF.

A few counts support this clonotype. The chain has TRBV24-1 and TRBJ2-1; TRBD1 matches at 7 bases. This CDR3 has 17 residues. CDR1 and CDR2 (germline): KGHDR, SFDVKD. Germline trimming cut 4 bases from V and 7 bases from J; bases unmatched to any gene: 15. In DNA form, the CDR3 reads TGTGCCACCAGTGACCCTGATACAGGGGATGGGGCGAATGAGCAGTTCTTC. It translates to CATSDPDTGDGANEQFF.

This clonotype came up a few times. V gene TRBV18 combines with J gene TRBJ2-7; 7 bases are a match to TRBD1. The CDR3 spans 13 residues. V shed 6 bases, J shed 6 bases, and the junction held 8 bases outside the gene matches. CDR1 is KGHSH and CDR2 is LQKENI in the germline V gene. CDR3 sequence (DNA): TGTGCCAGCTCGCGACAGGGCGTCATCGAGCAGTACTTC. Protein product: CASSRQGVIEQYF.

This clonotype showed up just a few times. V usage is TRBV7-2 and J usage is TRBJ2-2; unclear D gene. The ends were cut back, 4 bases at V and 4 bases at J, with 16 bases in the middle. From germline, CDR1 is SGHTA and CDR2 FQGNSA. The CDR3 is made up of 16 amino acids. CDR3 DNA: TGTGCCAGCAGCTCCCGAAAGGTGCTCGGCACCGGGGAGCTGTTTTTT. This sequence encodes CASSSRKVLGTGELFF.

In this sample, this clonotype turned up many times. The CDR3 DNA reads as TGTGCCAGCAGTGATCGAGTCACAGATACGCAGTATTTT. Protein sequence: CASSDRVTDTQYF. The genes are TRBV2 and TRBJ2-3, with unresolved D. V lost 3 bases and J 2 bases, leaving 6 bases between the germline ends. Per germline, CDR1 SNHLY and CDR2 FYNNEI. The CDR3 has 13 amino acids.

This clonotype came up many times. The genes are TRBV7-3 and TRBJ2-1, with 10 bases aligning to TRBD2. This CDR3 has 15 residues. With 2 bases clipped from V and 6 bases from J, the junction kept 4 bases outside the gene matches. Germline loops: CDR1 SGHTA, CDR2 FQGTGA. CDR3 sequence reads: CASSLASGGGNEQFF. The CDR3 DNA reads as TGTGCCAGCAGCTTAGCTAGCGGGGGAGGCAATGAGCAGTTCTTC. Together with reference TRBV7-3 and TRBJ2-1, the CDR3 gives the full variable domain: GAGVSQTPSNKVTEKGKYVELRCDPISGHTALYWYRQSLGQGPEFLIYFQGTGAADDSGLPNDRFFAVRPEGSVSTLKIQRTERGDSAVYLCASSLASGGGNEQFFGPGTRLTVL.

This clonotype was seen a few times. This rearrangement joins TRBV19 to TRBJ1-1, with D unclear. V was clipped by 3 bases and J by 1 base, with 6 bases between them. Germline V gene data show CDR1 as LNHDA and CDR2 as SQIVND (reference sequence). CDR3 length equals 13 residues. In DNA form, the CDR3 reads TGTGCCAGTAGTATGAGCTGGAACACTGAAGCTTTCTTT. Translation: CASSMSWNTEAFF.

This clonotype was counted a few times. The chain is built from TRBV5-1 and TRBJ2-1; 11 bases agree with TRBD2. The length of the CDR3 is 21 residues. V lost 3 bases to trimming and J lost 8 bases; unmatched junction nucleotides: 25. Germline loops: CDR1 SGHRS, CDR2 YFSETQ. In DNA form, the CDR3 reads TGCGCCAGCAGCTGGAACAGGGGGCCCTCGGTAGCGGGAGGGCCGGTATATGAGCAGTTCTTC. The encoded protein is CASSWNRGPSVAGGPVYEQFF.

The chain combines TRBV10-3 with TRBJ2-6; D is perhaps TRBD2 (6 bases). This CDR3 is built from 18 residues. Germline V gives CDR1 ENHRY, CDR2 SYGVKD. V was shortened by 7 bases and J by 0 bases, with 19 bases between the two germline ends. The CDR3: CAIITSRKPFSGANVLTF. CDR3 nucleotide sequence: TGTGCCATCATTACTAGCAGGAAACCCTTCTCTGGGGCCAACGTCCTGACTTTC.

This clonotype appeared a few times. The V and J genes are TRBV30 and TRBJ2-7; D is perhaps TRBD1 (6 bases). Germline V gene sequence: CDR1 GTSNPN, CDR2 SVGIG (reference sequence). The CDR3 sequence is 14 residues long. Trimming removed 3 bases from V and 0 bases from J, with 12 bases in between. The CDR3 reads CAWSAGVGSYEQYF. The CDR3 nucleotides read TGTGCCTGGAGCGCAGGGGTGGGCTCCTACGAGCAGTACTTC.